A single sample is the source of the 18 T cell receptor beta chains below, sequenced in a study of blood T cell repertoires in COVID-19. TCRdb keeps only in-frame clones here, not all; method: immunoSEQ multiplex PCR. The data show hundreds of thousands of clones, around nine tenths seen once. Material for sequencing was PBMCs or T cells enriched from blood (not recorded which). These receptors all come from a woman aged 45-59 years who had recovered from COVID-19.

The chain uses TRBV10-3 and TRBJ2-5; TRBD2 matches at 15 bases. Germline V lookup: CDR1 ENHRY, CDR2 SYGVKD. Trimming removed 6 bases from V and 1 base from J; junction bases left unmatched: 6. CDR3 length: 17 amino acids. The DNA of the CDR3 is TGTGCCATCAGCTCCGGGACTAGCGGGGGGCTCCAAGAGACCCAGTACTTC. Protein sequence: CAISSGTSGGLQETQYF.

The chain combines TRBV3-1 (or the pseudogene TRBV3-2) with TRBJ1-5, with D hard to call. The CDR3 loop spans 13 amino acids. V dropped 1 base and J dropped 11 bases, with 12 bases sitting between them. Germline values: CDR1 LGHDT, CDR2 YNNKEL (reference sequence). This CDR3 reads CASSQGQRAAQHF. CDR3 in DNA: TGTGCCAGCAGCCAAGGGCAGCGGGCAGCCCAGCATTTT.

Here the CDR3 reads CASHGLYEQYF. For the CDR3, the DNA is TGCGCCAGCCACGGGTTATACGAGCAGTACTTC. This sequence joins TRBV10-1 and TRBJ2-7; D gene unclear. This CDR3 is 11 amino acids long. Germline V gene data show CDR1 as WNHNN and CDR2 as SYGVQD (reference sequence). The ends were cut back, 8 bases at V and 4 bases at J, with 9 bases in the middle.

The gene calls are TRBV6-4 and TRBJ1-1; D gene uncertain. With 8 bases removed from V and 1 base from J, the gap between germline ends came to 5 bases. The germline V gene encodes CDR1 MRHNA and CDR2 SNTAGT. The length of the CDR3 is 11 residues. The CDR3 DNA sequence: TGTGCCAGCCGACAGAACACTGAAGCTTTCTTT. Translating gives CASRQNTEAFF.

This sequence joins TRBV24-1 and TRBJ1-5; a possible D gene is TRBD1 (5 bases). CDR3 length equals 12 residues. Trimming removed 10 bases at V and 0 bases at J, with 6 bases between. Germline assignment: CDR1 KGHDR and CDR2 SFDVKD. CDR3 nucleotide sequence: TGTGCCACAGGGGATAGCAATCAGCCCCAGCATTTT. Its translation: CATGDSNQPQHF.

The gene calls are TRBV5-1 and TRBJ1-2; no clear D gene. Trimming stripped 0 bases from V and 8 bases from J, with 14 bases between. The CDR3 covers 14 residues. Germline loops: CDR1 SGHRS, CDR2 YFSETQ. The CDR3 region is CASSLEETARGYTF. CDR3 nucleotides: TGCGCCAGCAGCTTGGAAGAAACTGCGAGGGGCTACACCTTC.

The chain carries TRBV2 and TRBJ1-2; D remains ambiguous. The CDR3 is made up of 13 amino acids. V was pared by 6 bases and J by 1 base, with 9 bases between. Germline CDR1 SNHLY, CDR2 FYNNEI. The CDR3 spells CASSQVLNYGYTF. CDR3 bases: TGTGCCAGCAGCCAAGTACTTAACTATGGCTACACCTTC.

The chain recombines TRBV7-2 with TRBJ2-3; 7 nucleotides match TRBD2. J gave up 10 bases and V 1 base, and 2 bases lay outside the gene matches. The CDR3 sequence is 12 residues long. Looked up from germline, CDR1 is SGHTA and CDR2 is FQGNSA. CDR3 sequence (DNA): TGTGCCAGCAGCTTAGGGGGGGGATCGCAGTATTTT. Translating it yields CASSLGGGSQYF.

The chain joins TRBV28 to TRBJ2-5; TRBD2 matches at 7 bases. With 7 bases clipped from V and 1 base from J, the junction kept 9 bases outside the gene matches. From germline, CDR1 is MDHEN and CDR2 SYDVKM. CDR3 size: 15 residues. The CDR3 reads CASNRLAESQETQYF. The CDR3 nucleotides read TGTGCCAGCAACCGACTAGCAGAGAGCCAAGAGACCCAGTACTTC.

The rearrangement links TRBV19 to TRBJ2-5; tentative D call: TRBD2 (6 bases). V was trimmed by 3 bases and J by 1 base, leaving 12 bases between them. This CDR3 contains 15 residues. Germline CDR1 is LNHDA and CDR2 is SQIVND (reference sequence). CDR3 amino acids: CASSITRGSQETQYF. The CDR3, as DNA: TGTGCCAGTAGTATCACCCGGGGGAGCCAAGAGACCCAGTACTTC.

This clone came up once. This sequence joins TRBV10-3 and TRBJ1-2; the D gene is possibly TRBD1 (5 bases). Germline V gives CDR1 ENHRY, CDR2 SYGVKD. This CDR3 is 13 amino acids long. The V and J ends lost 4 bases and 8 bases respectively, with 14 bases between them. The CDR3 is CAISGNGGYGYTF. The CDR3 DNA reads TGTGCCATCAGTGGTAACGGGGGATACGGCTACACCTTC.

The V call is TRBV7-3, the J call TRBJ2-1; unclear D gene. Trimming shortened V by 5 bases and J by 0 bases, and 14 bases separated the two germline ends. This CDR3 comprises 16 residues. The germline V gene encodes CDR1 SGHTA and CDR2 FQGTGA. CDR3 region: CASSQAGTNSYNEQFF. The CDR3 DNA reads TGTGCCAGCAGCCAAGCAGGCACCAACTCCTACAATGAGCAGTTCTTC.

This clone was counted a single time. The chain links TRBV3-1 (or the pseudogene TRBV3-2) to TRBJ1-2, with 8 bases fitting TRBD1. V was pared by 4 bases and J by 12 bases, with 16 bases of the junction left unmatched. Germline CDR1 and CDR2: LGHDT and YNNKEL (reference sequence). The CDR3 is made up of 15 amino acids. CDR3 loop: CASSRRSGTGFVNTF. CDR3 nucleotide sequence: TGTGCCAGCAGCCGCCGGTCGGGGACAGGTTTCGTTAACACCTTC.

This chain's CDR3 is CASSPLVPQGILNVDTIYF. The CDR3 bases are TGTGCCAGCTCACCACTCGTCCCCCAGGGAATTCTTAACGTGGACACCATATATTTT. This sequence joins TRBV18 and TRBJ1-3; D is perhaps TRBD1 (5 bases). CDR3 length equals 19 residues. Germline-derived CDR1 and CDR2 are KGHSH and LQKENI. Trimming removed 1 base at V and 8 bases at J, with 27 bases between.

V usage is TRBV3-1 (or the pseudogene TRBV3-2) and J usage is TRBJ2-7, with a weak D call TRBD2 (6 bases). This CDR3 is built from 13 residues. Germline CDR1 reads LGHDT; CDR2 reads YNNKEL (reference sequence). The germline V and J ends were trimmed by 3 bases and 7 bases, with 13 bases remaining between them. The CDR3, as DNA: TGTGCCAGCAGCCATGGGACGGCGGGAGAGCAGTACTTC. Translated: CASSHGTAGEQYF.

V usage is TRBV6-1 and J usage is TRBJ1-5; TRBD1 matches 10 bases. Germline V gene data show CDR1 as MNHNS and CDR2 as SASEGT. Trimming at V came to 1 base and at J to 3 bases, leaving 6 bases not matched to a gene. The CDR3 runs 17 residues. The CDR3: CASSEEGGQGINQPQHF. The DNA of the CDR3 is TGTGCCAGCAGTGAAGAGGGGGGACAGGGGATCAATCAGCCCCAGCATTTT.

The J gene is TRBJ2-7, the V gene TRBV28, with 8 nucleotides matching TRBD1. The CDR3 spans 13 residues. Germline V gene sequence: CDR1 MDHEN, CDR2 SYDVKM. The J segment lost 3 bases and the V segment lost 4 bases, leaving 2 bases of the junction unmatched. The CDR3: CASSSGQVYEQYF. The CDR3 coding sequence is TGTGCCAGCAGTTCGGGACAGGTCTACGAGCAGTACTTC.

This clone was recorded many times. V is TRBV30 and J is TRBJ1-6, with D possibly being TRBD1 (5 bases). Trimming pared 5 bases from V and 3 bases from J, leaving 17 bases between. This CDR3 region has 16 residues. The germline CDR1 and CDR2 sequences are GTSNPN and SVGIG (reference sequence). For the CDR3, the DNA is TGTGCCTGGGGGACCTATGGTCAGGGCTATAATTCACCCCTCCACTTT. It codes for CAWGTYGQGYNSPLHF.